One and the same sample provided the 3 T cell receptor beta chains below, sequenced in a study of T cell clonotyping in hematopoietic cell transplantation. Using immunoSEQ multiplex PCR, the repertoire was profiled, and TCRdb retains in-frame clones only, with some absent. The table records roughly 30,000 clones, 80% to 95% of them present only once. The sample was PBMCs, taken 100 days after allogeneic stem cell transplant. These receptors were taken from a female patient aged 50 to 60 who had an allogeneic stem cell transplant from a related donor, so the T cells may come from the graft donor. Some clones in this sample may be carry-over from other donors' samples.

This chain connects TRBV5-1 to TRBJ2-5; 9 bases agree with TRBD2. The CDR3 is made up of 16 amino acids. The V gene end was trimmed by 0 bases and the J gene end by 4 bases; junction bases not matched to a gene: 7. Germline lookup yields CDR1 SGHRS and CDR2 YFSETQ. CDR3 bases: TGCGCCAGCAGCTTGGGCGGGGGGGCCTCCGGAGAGACCCAGTACTTC. Amino acids: CASSLGGGASGETQYF.

The CDR3 spells CASSLEENYGYTF. The DNA of the CDR3 is TGTGCCAGCAGCTTAGAAGAAAACTATGGCTACACCTTC. The chain carries TRBV7-9 and TRBJ1-2, with unresolved D. The ends were cut back, 1 base at V and 2 bases at J, with 5 bases in the middle. In germline, CDR1 is SEHNR, CDR2 FQNEAQ (reference sequence). This CDR3 region has 13 residues. Complete variable domain (other parts from reference TRBV7-9 and TRBJ1-2): DTGVSQNPRHKITKRGQNVTFRCDPISEHNRLYWYRQTLGQGPEFLTYFQNEAQLEKSRLLSDRFSAERPKGSFSTLEIQRTEQGDSAMYLCASSLEENYGYTFGSGTRLTVV.

This clone has a handful of counts. The rearrangement links TRBV6-5 to TRBJ2-7; a possible D gene is TRBD2 (5 bases). Looked up from germline, CDR1 is MNHEY and CDR2 is SVGAGI. The CDR3 is 13 residues long. V dropped 6 bases and J dropped 2 bases, with 11 bases sitting between them. The CDR3 DNA reads TGTGCCAGCAGGTGGACGGGAACCTACGAGCAGTACTTC. Translation gives CASRWTGTYEQYF.